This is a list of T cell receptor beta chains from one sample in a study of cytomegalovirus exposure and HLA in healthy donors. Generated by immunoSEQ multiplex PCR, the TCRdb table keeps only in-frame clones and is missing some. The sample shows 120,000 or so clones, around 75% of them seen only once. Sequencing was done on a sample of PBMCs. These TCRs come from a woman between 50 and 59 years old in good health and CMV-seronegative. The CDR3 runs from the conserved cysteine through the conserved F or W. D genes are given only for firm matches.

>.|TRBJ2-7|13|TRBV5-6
CASSSRVSYEQYF
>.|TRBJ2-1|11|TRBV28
CASSEADEQFF
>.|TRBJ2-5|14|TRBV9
CASSAGGLQETQYF
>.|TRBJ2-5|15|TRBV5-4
CASSPGVGGGETQYF
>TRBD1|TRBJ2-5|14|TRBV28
CASSTPRQGGTQYF
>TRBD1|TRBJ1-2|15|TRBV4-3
CASSQDWGQSYGYTF
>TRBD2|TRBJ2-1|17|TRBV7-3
CASSLAGLAISYNEQFF
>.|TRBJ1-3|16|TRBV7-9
CASSLAKGDSGNTIYF
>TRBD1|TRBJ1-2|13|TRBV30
CAWSTGGGLGYTF
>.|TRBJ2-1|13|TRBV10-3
CATIREFYNEQFF
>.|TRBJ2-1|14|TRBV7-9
CASSPGVRYNEQFF
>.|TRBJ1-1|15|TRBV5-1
CASSLIPGEDTEAFF
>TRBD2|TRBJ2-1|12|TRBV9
CASSKAGEEQFF
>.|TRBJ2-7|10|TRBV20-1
CSARSYEQYF
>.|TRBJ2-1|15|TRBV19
CASSTGHNLYNEQFF
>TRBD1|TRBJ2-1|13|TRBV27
CASRQEGAGEQFF
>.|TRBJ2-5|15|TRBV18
CASSLTGNNQETQYF
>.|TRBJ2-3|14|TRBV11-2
CASSTAGGLDTQYF
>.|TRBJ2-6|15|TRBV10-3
CAISEGSSGANVLTF
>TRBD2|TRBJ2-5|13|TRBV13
CASREGGEETQYF
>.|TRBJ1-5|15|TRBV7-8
CASSLLRETNQPQHF
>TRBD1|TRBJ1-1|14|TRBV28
CASSTGTGLFEAFF
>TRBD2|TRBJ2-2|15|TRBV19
CASTATSGRTGELFF
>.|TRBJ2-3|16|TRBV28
CASSLRVGGRTDTQYF
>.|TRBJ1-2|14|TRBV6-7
CASKIQGKHYGYTF
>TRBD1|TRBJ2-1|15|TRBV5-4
CASSPDQGARFEQFF
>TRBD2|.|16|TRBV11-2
CASSLAGGGIAYEQYF
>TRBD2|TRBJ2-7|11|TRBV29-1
CSVGLAHEQYF
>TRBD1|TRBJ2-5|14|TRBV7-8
CASSPLWTGETQYF
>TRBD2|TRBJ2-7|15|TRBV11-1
CASSLKLAGDYEQYF
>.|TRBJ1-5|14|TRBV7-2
CASSLQGGRQPQHF
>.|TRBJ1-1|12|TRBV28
CASSFINTEAFF
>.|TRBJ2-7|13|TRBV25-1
CASRDTLSYEQYF
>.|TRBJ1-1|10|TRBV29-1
CSVDGGEAFF
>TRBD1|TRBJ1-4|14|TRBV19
CASSADRGSEKLFF
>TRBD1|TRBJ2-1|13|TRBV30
CACKWDRSNEQFF
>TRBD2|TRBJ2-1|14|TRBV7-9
CASSRTSGYNEQFF